This T cell receptor (beta chain) was obtained from a study of blood T cell repertoires in COVID-19. TCRdb keeps only in-frame clones here, not all; method: immunoSEQ multiplex PCR. The table has about 100,000 clones, 85% seen once. The V end lost 1 base, the J end lost 0 bases, and 10 bases lay between the germline ends. The CDR3 runs to 15 residues. Germline loops: CDR1 LGHDT, CDR2 YNNKEL (reference sequence). The source material was peripheral blood. The chain recombines TRBV3-1 (or the pseudogene TRBV3-2) with TRBJ2-7; a weak D match, TRBD2 (5 bases). The sequence came from a woman in her sixties or seventies with active or convalescent COVID-19. CDR3 nucleotides: TGTGCCAGCAGCCAAGGGCTAGCCCCCTCCTACGAGCAGTACTTC. Translated: CASSQGLAPSYEQYF.